This T cell receptor beta chain derives from a study of beta chain features in type 1 diabetes. Worth noting for this clone: The same CDR3 arises from other DNA sequences in this sample as well.

Per germline, CDR1 LNHNV and CDR2 YYDKDF (reference sequence). This CDR3 contains 13 residues. The V gene end was trimmed by 1 base and the J gene end by 6 bases; junction bases not matched to a gene: 2. cDNA synthesis used the whole RNA isolate, giving expressed TCRB sequences. Method: immunoSEQ multiplex PCR; TCRdb's copy keeps in-frame clones and lacks some. The table records roughly 150,000 clones, 7.5% to 9.5% of them present only once. This rearrangement joins TRBV15 to TRBJ2-7, with TRBD2 matching over 8 bases. This receptor was identified in a young woman in good health. Sequencing used central memory CD4+ T cells from blood. The CDR3 spells CATSRVRGGEQYF. As DNA, the CDR3 is TGTGCCACCAGCAGAGTACGGGGGGGCGAGCAGTACTTC.